This TCR beta chain was identified during a study of cytomegalovirus exposure and HLA in healthy donors. Study-wide context: In an earlier analysis, 90 million to 130 million unique TCR beta sequences were found from about 180 million T cells. A data release that came early held 80 million to 95 million unique TCRs from HLA-typed donors. Points from the study as a whole: Differences between HLA loci emerged in a later analysis of TCR association rates, with DRB1 most and HLA-C fewest. Accounts indicate the classifier identified cytomegalovirus status with strong specificity and sensitivity.

A single count supports this clone. Its antigen is unknown. PCR employed 60 Vbeta and 13 Jbeta primers. Clones were sequenced by immunoSEQ multiplex PCR, and TCRdb holds only the in-frame ones, with some missing. Among about 160,000 clones, 87% were seen once, and the ten largest hold 0.85%. The CDR3 consists of 16 residues. The V and J ends lost 4 bases and 4 bases respectively, with 20 bases between them. Germline V gene lookup returns CDR1 SGHRS and CDR2 YFSETQ. The clonotype originates from a woman aged 25 to 39 in good health and CMV-seronegative. The chain combines TRBV5-1 with TRBJ1-1, with D possibly TRBD1 on 6 matching bases. Sequencing was done on a sample of PBMCs. The CDR3 nucleotides are TGCGCCAGCAGCGCGAGGCCTACAGGGACTACCACTGAAGCTTTCTTT. Translated: CASSARPTGTTTEAFF. Full variable domain (outside the CDR3, taken from reference TRBV5-1 and TRBJ1-1): KAGVTQTPRYLIKTRGQQVTLSCSPISGHRSVSWYQQTPGQGLQFLFEYFSETQRNKGNFPGRFSGRQFSNSRSEMNVSTLELGDSALYLCASSARPTGTTTEAFFGQGTRLTVV.